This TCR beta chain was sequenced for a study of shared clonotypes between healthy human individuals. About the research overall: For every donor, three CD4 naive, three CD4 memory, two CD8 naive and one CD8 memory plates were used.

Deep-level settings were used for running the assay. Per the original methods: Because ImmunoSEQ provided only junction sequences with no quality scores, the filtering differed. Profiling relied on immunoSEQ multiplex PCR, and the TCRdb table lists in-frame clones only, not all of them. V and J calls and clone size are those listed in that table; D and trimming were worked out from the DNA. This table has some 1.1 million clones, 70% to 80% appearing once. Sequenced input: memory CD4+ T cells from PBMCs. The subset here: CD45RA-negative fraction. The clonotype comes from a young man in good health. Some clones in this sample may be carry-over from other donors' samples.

The CDR3 spells CASSQDRSSGRAGELFF. DNA for the CDR3: TGCGCCAGCAGCCAAGATAGGTCTAGCGGGAGGGCCGGGGAGCTGTTTTTT. The chain carries TRBV4-1 and TRBJ2-2, with 12 bases aligning to TRBD2. This CDR3 is built from 17 residues. V dropped 0 bases and J dropped 6; count of bases not matched to a gene: 5. Germline assignment: CDR1 MGHRA and CDR2 YSYEKL.